What follows are 2 T cell receptor beta chains derived from one specimen sequenced in a study of cytomegalovirus exposure and HLA in healthy donors. 13 Jbeta primers and 60 Vbeta primers were used for the PCR. Using immunoSEQ multiplex PCR, the repertoire was profiled, and TCRdb retains in-frame clones only, with some absent. Of 85,000 to 130,000 clones listed, more than 60% are singletons. Specimen: PBMCs. Every receptor here comes from a man in his 60s in good health and CMV-seronegative.

The chain recombines TRBV5-1 with TRBJ2-7; D call uncertain. The CDR3 extends over 13 amino acids. CDR1 and CDR2 (germline): SGHRS, YFSETQ. The germline V and J ends were trimmed by 4 bases and 3 bases, with 11 bases remaining between them. The CDR3 region is CASSPRPHYEQYV. Written as DNA, the CDR3 is TGCGCCAGCAGCCCCAGACCGCACTACGAGCAGTACGTC.

This rearrangement joins TRBV29-1 to TRBJ2-7, with TRBD1 identical over 9 bases. CDR1 and CDR2 (germline): SQVTM, ANQGSEA. The CDR3 runs to 14 residues. The V gene end was trimmed by 4 bases and the J gene end by 4 bases; junction bases not matched to a gene: 8. The CDR3 bases are TGCAGCGTTGGAGGGGTGACAGGGGGTTACGAGCAGTACTTC. As protein: CSVGGVTGGYEQYF.